This is a list of T cell receptor beta chains from one sample in a study of blood T cells in healthy people across ages. Via MiXCR, TCRdb re-called the 5' RACE reads, giving one row per CDR3 protein. The sample shows about 1.5 million distinct CDR3 sequences, around 40% of them seen only once. The specimen was blood. Receptors originate from a woman aged 18-29 years in good health. CDR3s include the opening cysteine and the closing phenylalanine or tryptophan. Fields, in order: J gene, V gene, D gene, clone size, CDR3 protein, CDR3 DNA. The D gene is left open where the match is weak. Not all rows give a size; the values are once, few, many and, for expanded clones, a class.

>TRBJ1-1|TRBV5-1|NA|many
CASSLAGWSEAFF
TGCGCCAGCAGCCTTGCAGGGTGGTCAGAAGCTTTCTTT
>TRBJ2-5|TRBV5-4|TRBD2|NA
CASSFTSGRSKETQYF
TGTGCCAGCAGCTTCACTAGCGGGAGGTCAAAAGAGACCCAGTACTTC
>TRBJ2-2|TRBV6-5|NA|NA
CASSYSEGIGELFF
TGTGCCAGCAGTTACTCAGAGGGGATCGGGGAGCTGTTTTTT
>TRBJ2-7|TRBV3-1|TRBD2|few
CASSQLAGVYEQYF
TGTGCCAGCAGCCAACTAGCGGGGGTCTACGAGCAGTACTTC
>TRBJ1-5|TRBV16|TRBD1|NA
CASSHSTGRGGQPQHF
TGTGCCAGCAGCCACTCGACAGGGCGTGGGGGACAGCCCCAGCATTTT
>TRBJ2-1|TRBV9|NA|many
CASSVVGQNEQFF
TGTGCCAGCAGCGTAGTAGGCCAGAATGAGCAGTTCTTC
>TRBJ2-3|TRBV28|NA|NA
CATGVGNPDTQYF
TGTGCCACCGGGGTGGGGAATCCAGATACGCAGTATTTT
>TRBJ1-3|TRBV20-1|NA|NA
CSARVAVPGNTIYF
TGCAGTGCTAGAGTGGCGGTACCTGGAAACACCATATATTTT
>TRBJ1-1|TRBV27|NA|NA
CASALSTGHTEAFF
TGTGCCAGCGCACTTTCGACAGGCCACACTGAAGCTTTCTTT
>TRBJ2-6|TRBV6-1|NA|few
CASSPQIGSGANVLTF
TGTGCCAGCAGCCCCCAAATCGGCTCTGGGGCCAACGTCCTGACTTTC
>TRBJ2-3|TRBV9|TRBD2|few
CASSSRLAGRTDKQYF
TGTGCCAGCAGCTCGAGACTAGCGGGAAGGACAGATAAGCAGTATTTT
>TRBJ2-3|TRBV7-3|TRBD1|many
CASSLWGLGTGDTDTQYF
TGTGCCAGCAGCTTATGGGGCCTCGGGACAGGGGACACAGATACGCAGTATTTT
>TRBJ2-4|TRBV30|NA|NA
CARRGGLAKNIQYF
TGTGCCCGACGAGGGGGATTAGCCAAAAACATTCAGTACTTC
>TRBJ1-6|TRBV7-9|TRBD1|once
CASTGVVYNSPLHF
TGTGCCAGTACAGGGGTTGTCTATAATTCACCCCTCCACTTT
>TRBJ2-7|TRBV7-2|NA|NA
CASSYGQQYEQYF
TGTGCCAGCAGCTACGGACAGCAATACGAGCAGTACTTC